The 20 T cell receptor beta chains reported below all come from one sample, sequenced in a study of blood T cell repertoires in COVID-19. Sequencing was performed with immunoSEQ multiplex PCR; in TCRdb, only in-frame clones are kept and a portion is missing. The data show fewer than 300,000 clones, with about 89% seen just once and about 9.3% held by the top ten. The sample comprised PBMCs or T cells enriched from blood (not recorded which). These TCRs come from a man aged 35-49 years who had recovered from COVID-19.

The chain couples TRBV7-3 to TRBJ1-2; 8 positions agree with TRBD1. The germline CDR1 and CDR2 sequences are SGHTA and FQGTGA. The CDR3 length is 15 residues. The trim removed 2 bases at V and 4 bases at J, leaving 6 bases unmatched. CDR3 sequence (DNA): TGTGCCAGCAGCTTAGCAGGGGGCGTGGGCTATGGCTACACCTTC. It yields the protein CASSLAGGVGYGYTF.

This rearrangement joins TRBV19 to TRBJ1-5, with D perhaps matching TRBD1 (6 bases). The V gene's germline CDR1 is LNHDA and CDR2 SQIVND (reference sequence). With 7 bases removed from V and 5 bases from J, the gap between germline ends came to 12 bases. The CDR3 length is 13 residues. In DNA, the CDR3 is TGTGCCAGTAAGAGGCAGGGGCATCAGCCCCAGCATTTT. Its translation is CASKRQGHQPQHF.

The chain couples TRBV11-2 to TRBJ2-3, with TRBD1 identical over 9 bases. The germline gives CDR1 SGHAT, CDR2 FQNNGV. J was trimmed by 5 bases and V by 4 bases; bases with no gene match: 7. The CDR3 extends over 15 amino acids. Here the CDR3 reads CASSSYRGRGDTQYF. The CDR3, as DNA: TGTGCCAGCAGCTCATACAGGGGGCGCGGAGATACGCAGTATTTT.

The genes are TRBV3-1 (or the pseudogene TRBV3-2) and TRBJ2-2; no definite D call. Trimming cost V 1 base and J 3 bases, with 3 bases left between them. From germline, CDR1 is LGHDT and CDR2 YNNKEL (reference sequence). This CDR3 has 13 residues. CDR3 bases: TGTGCCAGCAGCCAAGTAGACACCGGGGAGCTGTTTTTT. It translates to CASSQVDTGELFF.

The rearrangement links TRBV29-1 to TRBJ1-4, with 8 bases matching TRBD1. The V gene's germline CDR1 is SQVTM and CDR2 ANQGSEA. The CDR3 length is 16 residues. V shed 3 bases and J 7 bases; nucleotides not matched to a gene: 13. In DNA form, the CDR3 reads TGCAGCGTTGACCGAAGCGGACAGGGTTTCGGTGAAAAACTGTTTTTT. This translates into CSVDRSGQGFGEKLFF.

This sequence joins TRBV12-3 or TRBV12-4 and TRBJ1-2; perhaps TRBD1 as D (6 bases). Trimming stripped 6 bases from V and 2 bases from J, with 10 bases between. This CDR3 has 13 residues. The CDR3 here is CASRETGNYGYTF. The CDR3 bases are TGTGCCAGCAGAGAAACAGGGAACTATGGCTACACCTTC.

This clone appeared a few times. V and J are TRBV15 and TRBJ1-4, with a possible D match to TRBD1 (5 bases). The germline V gene encodes CDR1 LNHNV and CDR2 YYDKDF (reference sequence). The CDR3 loop spans 15 amino acids. Trimming left V 1 base short and J 7 bases short, with 13 bases between. CDR3 sequence reads: CATSRGAGSGEKLFF. CDR3 in DNA: TGTGCCACCAGCAGAGGGGCAGGGTCAGGTGAAAAACTGTTTTTT.

V is TRBV10-2 and J is TRBJ2-7; 9 nucleotides match TRBD2. Germline values: CDR1 WSHSY, CDR2 SAAADI. This CDR3 is built from 13 residues. The ends lost 7 bases at V and 2 bases at J; junction bases unmatched: 3. CDR3 region: CASTEREAYEQYF. The CDR3 DNA sequence: TGCGCCAGCACAGAGCGGGAGGCCTACGAGCAGTACTTC.

The chain links TRBV29-1 to TRBJ2-6; 7 positions agree with TRBD1. V lost 6 bases and J lost 2; bases outside the gene matches: 4. Germline loops: CDR1 SQVTM, CDR2 ANQGSEA. This CDR3 spans 14 amino acids. CDR3 amino acids: CSVRGSTGANVLTF. CDR3 DNA: TGCAGCGTCAGGGGGAGTACTGGGGCCAACGTCCTGACTTTC.

The chain has TRBV7-9 and TRBJ2-7; maybe TRBD2 (6 bases). Germline V gene data show CDR1 as SEHNR and CDR2 as FQNEAQ (reference sequence). The CDR3 contains 13 residues. Trimming left V 1 base short and J 5 bases short, with 9 bases between. The CDR3, as DNA: TGTGCCAGCAGCTTAGGGGGGGAGGACGAGCAGTACTTC. Protein sequence: CASSLGGEDEQYF.

This clone was recorded once. The V gene is TRBV27, the J gene TRBJ2-7; a weak D match, TRBD1 (6 bases). Per the germline V gene, CDR1 is MNHEY and CDR2 is SMNVEV (reference sequence). The CDR3 loop spans 13 amino acids. Trimming removed 6 bases from V and 2 bases from J, with 11 bases in between. The CDR3 sequence is CASSRTDPYEQYF. The CDR3 bases are TGTGCCAGCAGCCGGACAGATCCCTACGAGCAGTACTTC.

The chain uses TRBV5-1 and TRBJ2-2, with 8 nucleotides matching TRBD2. CDR3 length: 15 residues. The germline V gene has CDR1 SGHRS and CDR2 YFSETQ. V lost 2 bases, J lost 5 bases, and 5 bases stayed unmatched. In DNA form, the CDR3 reads TGCGCCAGCAGCTTTACTAGCGGAAGTACCGGGGAGCTGTTTTTT. It encodes CASSFTSGSTGELFF. Combining the CDR3 with reference TRBV5-1 and TRBJ2-2 gives the whole variable domain KAGVTQTPRYLIKTRGQQVTLSCSPISGHRSVSWYQQTPGQGLQFLFEYFSETQRNKGNFPGRFSGRQFSNSRSEMNVSTLELGDSALYLCASSFTSGSTGELFFGEGSRLTVL.

The chain links TRBV7-8 to TRBJ2-7, with D possibly TRBD2 on 6 matching bases. Trimming pared 9 bases from V and 3 bases from J, leaving 15 bases between. Germline CDR1 SGHVS, CDR2 FQNEAQ. This CDR3 has 13 residues. The CDR3: CASSRAGGYEQYF. CDR3 coding DNA: TGTGCCAGTAGCCGGGCCGGGGGCTACGAGCAGTACTTC.

This chain links TRBV18 with TRBJ1-1; D might be TRBD1 (6 bases). The germline CDR1 and CDR2 sequences are KGHSH and LQKENI. The CDR3 has 16 residues. V lost 3 bases, J lost 0 bases, and 14 bases lay in between. The CDR3 nucleotides are TGTGCCAGCTCACCTTCGACAGGCCGGATGAACACTGAAGCTTTCTTT. Residues: CASSPSTGRMNTEAFF. The whole variable domain, remainder taken from reference TRBV18 and TRBJ1-1, is NAGVMQNPRHLVRRRGQEARLRCSPMKGHSHVYWYRQLPEEGLKFMVYLQKENIIDESGMPKERFSAEFPKEGPSILRIQQVVRGDSAAYFCASSPSTGRMNTEAFFGQGTRLTVV.

This sequence joins TRBV6-2 or TRBV6-3 and TRBJ1-1; 7 bases line up with TRBD1. Germline CDR1 reads MNHEY; CDR2 reads SVGEGT. The CDR3 totals 21 residues. Trimming cost V 2 bases and J 3 bases; bases outside gene matches: 24. The CDR3 loop is CASSYLSFFRTGGGLDTEAFF. The CDR3 nucleotides read TGTGCCAGCAGTTACCTATCCTTCTTCCGGACAGGAGGAGGCCTGGACACTGAAGCTTTCTTT.

This clone was found a few times. This rearrangement joins TRBV6-6 to TRBJ2-1; TRBD1 is a possible D gene (5 bases). Trimming pared 6 bases from V and 5 bases from J, leaving 17 bases between. Germline V gene sequence: CDR1 MNHNY, CDR2 SVGAGI (reference sequence). The CDR3 sequence is 15 residues long. DNA of the CDR3: TGTGCCAGCAGGGAAGACAGTCAGTATAACAATGAGCAGTTCTTC. This codes for CASREDSQYNNEQFF.

The chain joins TRBV2 to TRBJ2-1; D gene uncertain. The germline V and J ends were trimmed by 3 bases and 2 bases, with 17 bases remaining between them. The CDR3 sequence is 17 residues long. Germline V CDR1 and CDR2: SNHLY, FYNNEI. As DNA, the CDR3 is TGTGCCAGCAGTGATCATTGGGTAGCCGTCGCCTACAATGAGCAGTTCTTC. Encoded protein: CASSDHWVAVAYNEQFF.

The chain is built from TRBV6-1 and TRBJ1-5; D not certain. CDR1 MNHNS and CDR2 SASEGT come from the germline V gene. The V gene lost 3 bases and the J gene lost 9 bases, with 6 bases spanning the gap. The CDR3 runs to 11 residues. The CDR3 DNA reads TGTGCCAGCAGTGACCCGTGGCCCCAGCATTTT. It translates to CASSDPWPQHF.

The rearrangement uses TRBV29-1 and TRBJ2-7; 9 bases are a match to TRBD1. V was clipped by 3 bases and J by 2 bases; unmatched bases: 8. Germline V lookup: CDR1 SQVTM, CDR2 ANQGSEA. This CDR3 is 15 amino acids long. The CDR3 sequence is CSVDGTGTIPYEQYF. The CDR3 DNA follows: TGCAGCGTTGATGGGACAGGGACAATTCCCTACGAGCAGTACTTC.

The chain recombines TRBV6-1 with TRBJ1-2, with D maybe TRBD1 (5 bases). Trimming left V 3 bases short and J 0 bases short, with 17 bases between. Looked up from germline, CDR1 is MNHNS and CDR2 is SASEGT. This CDR3 comprises 17 residues. CDR3 in amino acids: CASSDRHDGRANYGYTF. The CDR3 DNA is TGTGCCAGCAGTGATCGGCACGATGGCAGGGCTAACTATGGCTACACCTTC.